The source of this TCR beta chain is a study of identical twins. A single record per CDR3 protein comes from TCRdb applying MiXCR to the 5' RACE reads. The top ten hold roughly 14% of the sample, which has about 200,000 distinct CDR3 sequences, 6.5% to 8% seen once. This CDR3 contains 13 residues. Trimming at V came to 2 bases and at J to 7 bases, leaving 2 bases not matched to a gene. Germline V gives CDR1 MNHEY, CDR2 SVGAGI. This clonotype has more than one count but fewer than ten. These data are also associated with another study on T cells expressing NK-cell markers.

The sample was CD8+ T cells sorted from blood. The sequence was obtained from a woman in her late teens or twenties in good health. This chain connects TRBV6-5 to TRBJ2-1; 7 nucleotides line up with TRBD2. CDR3 sequence reads: CASSYGGLNEQFF. The CDR3 region has the DNA TGTGCCAGCAGTTACGGGGGACTAAATGAGCAGTTCTTC.